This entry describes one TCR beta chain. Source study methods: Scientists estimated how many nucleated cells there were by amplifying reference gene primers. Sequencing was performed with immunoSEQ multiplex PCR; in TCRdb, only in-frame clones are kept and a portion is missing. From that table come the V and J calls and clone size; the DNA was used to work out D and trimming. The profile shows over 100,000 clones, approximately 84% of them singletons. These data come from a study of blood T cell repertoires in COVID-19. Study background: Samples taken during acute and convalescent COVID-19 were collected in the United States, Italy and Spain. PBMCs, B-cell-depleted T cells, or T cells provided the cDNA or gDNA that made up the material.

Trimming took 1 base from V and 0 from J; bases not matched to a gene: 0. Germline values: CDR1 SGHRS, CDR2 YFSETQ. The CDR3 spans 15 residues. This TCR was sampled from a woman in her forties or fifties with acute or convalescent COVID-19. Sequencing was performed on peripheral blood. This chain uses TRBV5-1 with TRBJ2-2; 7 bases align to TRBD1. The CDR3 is CASSLTGANTGELFF. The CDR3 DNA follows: TGCGCCAGCAGCTTGACAGGGGCGAACACCGGGGAGCTGTTTTTT.